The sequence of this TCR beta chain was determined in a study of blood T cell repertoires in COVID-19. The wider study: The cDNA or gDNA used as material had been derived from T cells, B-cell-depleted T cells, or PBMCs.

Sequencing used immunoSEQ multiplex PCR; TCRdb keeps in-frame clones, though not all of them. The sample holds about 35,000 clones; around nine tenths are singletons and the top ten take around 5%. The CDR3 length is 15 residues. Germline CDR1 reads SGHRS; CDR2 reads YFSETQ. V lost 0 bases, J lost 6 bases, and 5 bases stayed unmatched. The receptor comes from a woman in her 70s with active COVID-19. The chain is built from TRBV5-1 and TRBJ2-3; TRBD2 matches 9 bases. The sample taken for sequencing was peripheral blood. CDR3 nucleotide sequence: TGCGCCAGCAGCTTGGCTAGCGGGGACCGGGATACGCAGTATTTT. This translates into CASSLASGDRDTQYF.